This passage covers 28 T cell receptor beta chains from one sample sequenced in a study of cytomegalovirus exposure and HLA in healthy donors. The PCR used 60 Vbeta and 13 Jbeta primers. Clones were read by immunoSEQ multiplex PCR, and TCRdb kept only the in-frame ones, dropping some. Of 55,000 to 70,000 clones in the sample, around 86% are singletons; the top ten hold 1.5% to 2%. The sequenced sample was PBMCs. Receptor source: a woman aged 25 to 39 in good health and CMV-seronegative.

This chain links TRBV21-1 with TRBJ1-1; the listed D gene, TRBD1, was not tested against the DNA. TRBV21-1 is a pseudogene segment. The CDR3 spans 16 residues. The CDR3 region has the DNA TGTGCCAGCAGCAAAGCGCGCGTCAGGCCGAACACTGAAGCTTTCTTT. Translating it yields CASSKARVRPNTEAFF.

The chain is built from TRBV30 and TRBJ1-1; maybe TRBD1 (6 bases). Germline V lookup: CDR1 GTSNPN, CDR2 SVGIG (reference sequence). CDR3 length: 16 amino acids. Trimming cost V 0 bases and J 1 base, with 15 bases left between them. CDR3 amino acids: CAWSVQRGGPNTEAFF. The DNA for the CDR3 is TGTGCCTGGAGTGTACAACGAGGGGGACCGAACACTGAAGCTTTCTTT.

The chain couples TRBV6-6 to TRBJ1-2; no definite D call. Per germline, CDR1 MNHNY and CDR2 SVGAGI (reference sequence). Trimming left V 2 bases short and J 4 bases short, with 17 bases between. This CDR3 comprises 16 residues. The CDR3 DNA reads TGTGCCAGCAGTTACCCTCCTTATCTGGGAGGCTATGGCTACACCTTC. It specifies CASSYPPYLGGYGYTF.

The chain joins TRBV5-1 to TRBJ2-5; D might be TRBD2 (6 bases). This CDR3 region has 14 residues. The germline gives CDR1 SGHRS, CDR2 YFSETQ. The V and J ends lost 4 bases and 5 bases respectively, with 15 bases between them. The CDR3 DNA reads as TGCGCCAGCAGCCCCGGAGGGCTAGGGGAGACCCAGTACTTC. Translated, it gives CASSPGGLGETQYF.

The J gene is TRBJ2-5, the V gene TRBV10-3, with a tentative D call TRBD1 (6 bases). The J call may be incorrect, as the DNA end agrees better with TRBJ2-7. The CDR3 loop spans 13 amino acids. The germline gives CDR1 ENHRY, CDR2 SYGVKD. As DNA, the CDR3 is TGTGCCATCAAGTCAGGGGCGGATAACGAGCAGTACTTC. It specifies CAIKSGADNEQYF.

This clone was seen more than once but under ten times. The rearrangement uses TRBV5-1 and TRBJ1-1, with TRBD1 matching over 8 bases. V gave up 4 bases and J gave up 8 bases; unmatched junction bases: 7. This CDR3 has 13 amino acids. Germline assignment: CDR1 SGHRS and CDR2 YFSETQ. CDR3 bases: TGCGCCAGCAGCCCCGGACAGGGAGTCGAAGCTTTCTTT. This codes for CASSPGQGVEAFF.

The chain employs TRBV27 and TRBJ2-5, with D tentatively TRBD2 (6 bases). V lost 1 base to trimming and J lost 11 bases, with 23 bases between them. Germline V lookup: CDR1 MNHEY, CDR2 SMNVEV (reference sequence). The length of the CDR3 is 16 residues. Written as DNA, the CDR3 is TGTGCCAGCAGTTTATTCTGGGCAGCCCCTACGGGGGAGCAGTACTTC. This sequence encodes CASSLFWAAPTGEQYF.

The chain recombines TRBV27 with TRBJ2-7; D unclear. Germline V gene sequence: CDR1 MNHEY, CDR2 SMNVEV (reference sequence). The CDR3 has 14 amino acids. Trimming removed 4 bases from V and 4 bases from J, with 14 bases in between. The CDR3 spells CASSSTAAPYEQYF. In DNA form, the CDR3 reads TGTGCCAGCAGTTCCACAGCCGCACCATACGAGCAGTACTTC.

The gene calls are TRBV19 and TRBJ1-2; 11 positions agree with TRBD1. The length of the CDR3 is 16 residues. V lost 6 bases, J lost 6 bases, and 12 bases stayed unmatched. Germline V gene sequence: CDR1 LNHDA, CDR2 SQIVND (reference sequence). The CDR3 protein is CASSSGTGGIGDGYTF. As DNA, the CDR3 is TGTGCCAGTAGCTCCGGGACAGGGGGTATAGGGGATGGCTACACCTTC.

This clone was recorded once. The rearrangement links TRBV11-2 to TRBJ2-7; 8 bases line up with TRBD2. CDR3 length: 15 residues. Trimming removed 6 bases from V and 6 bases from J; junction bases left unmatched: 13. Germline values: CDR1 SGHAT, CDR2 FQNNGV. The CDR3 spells CASRNYGLAWSEQYF. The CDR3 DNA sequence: TGTGCCAGCAGAAACTACGGACTAGCCTGGAGCGAGCAGTACTTC.

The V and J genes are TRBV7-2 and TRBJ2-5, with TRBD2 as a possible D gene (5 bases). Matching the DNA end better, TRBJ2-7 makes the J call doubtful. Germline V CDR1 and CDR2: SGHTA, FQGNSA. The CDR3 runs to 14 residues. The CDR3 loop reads CASSPGRDSYEQYF. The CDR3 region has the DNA TGTGCCAGCAGCCCCGGACGGGACTCCTACGAGCAGTACTTC.

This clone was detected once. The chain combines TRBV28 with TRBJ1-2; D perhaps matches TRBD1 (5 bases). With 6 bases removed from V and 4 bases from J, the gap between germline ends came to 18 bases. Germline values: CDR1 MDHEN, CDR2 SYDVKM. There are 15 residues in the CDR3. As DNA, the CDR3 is TGTGCCAGCAGCACCGGGGGAAGCGCCCCCTATGGCTACACCTTC. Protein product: CASSTGGSAPYGYTF.

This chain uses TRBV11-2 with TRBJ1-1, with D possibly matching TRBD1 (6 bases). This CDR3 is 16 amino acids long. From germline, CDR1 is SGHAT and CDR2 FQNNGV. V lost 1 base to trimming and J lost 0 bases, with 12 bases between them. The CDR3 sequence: CASSLVAGAMNTEAFF. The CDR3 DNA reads TGTGCCAGCAGCTTAGTAGCAGGGGCGATGAACACTGAAGCTTTCTTT. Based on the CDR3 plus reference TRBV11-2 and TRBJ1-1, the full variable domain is EAGVAQSPRYKIIEKRQSVAFWCNPISGHATLYWYQQILGQGPKLLIQFQNNGVVDDSQLPKDRFSAERLKGVDSTLKIQPAKLEDSAVYLCASSLVAGAMNTEAFFGQGTRLTVV.

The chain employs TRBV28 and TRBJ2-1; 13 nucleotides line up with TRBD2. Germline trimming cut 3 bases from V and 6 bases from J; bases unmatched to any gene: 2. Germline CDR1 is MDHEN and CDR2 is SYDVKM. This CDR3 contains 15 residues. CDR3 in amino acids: CASSFTSGGGNEQFF. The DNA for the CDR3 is TGTGCCAGCAGTTTCACTAGCGGGGGGGGCAATGAGCAGTTCTTC.

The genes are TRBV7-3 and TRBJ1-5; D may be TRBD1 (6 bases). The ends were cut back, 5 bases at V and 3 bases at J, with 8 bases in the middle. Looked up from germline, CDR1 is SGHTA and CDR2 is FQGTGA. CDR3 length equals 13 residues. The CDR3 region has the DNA TGTGCCAGCAGCCGACAGGACAATCAGCCCCAGCATTTT. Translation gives CASSRQDNQPQHF. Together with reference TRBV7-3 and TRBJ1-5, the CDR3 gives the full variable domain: GAGVSQTPSNKVTEKGKYVELRCDPISGHTALYWYRQSLGQGPEFLIYFQGTGAADDSGLPNDRFFAVRPEGSVSTLKIQRTERGDSAVYLCASSRQDNQPQHFGDGTRLSIL.

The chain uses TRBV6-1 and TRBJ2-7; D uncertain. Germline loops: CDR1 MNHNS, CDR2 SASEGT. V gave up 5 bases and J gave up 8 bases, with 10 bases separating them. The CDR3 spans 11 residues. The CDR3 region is CASSNRDQQYF. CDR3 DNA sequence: TGTGCCAGCAGTAACAGAGACCAGCAGTACTTC.

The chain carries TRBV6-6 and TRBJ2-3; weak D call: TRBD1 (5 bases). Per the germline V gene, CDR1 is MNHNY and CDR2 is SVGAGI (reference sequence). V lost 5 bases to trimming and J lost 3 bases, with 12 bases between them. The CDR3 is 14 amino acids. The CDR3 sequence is CASSSPSGTDTQYF. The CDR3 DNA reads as TGTGCCAGCAGTAGCCCGTCAGGGACAGATACGCAGTATTTT.

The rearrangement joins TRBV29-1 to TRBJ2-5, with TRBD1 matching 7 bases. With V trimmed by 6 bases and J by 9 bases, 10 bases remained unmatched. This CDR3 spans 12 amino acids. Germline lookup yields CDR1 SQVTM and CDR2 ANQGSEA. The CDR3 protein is CSVTGTVGSQYF. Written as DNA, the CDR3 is TGCAGCGTAACCGGGACAGTGGGGTCCCAGTACTTC.

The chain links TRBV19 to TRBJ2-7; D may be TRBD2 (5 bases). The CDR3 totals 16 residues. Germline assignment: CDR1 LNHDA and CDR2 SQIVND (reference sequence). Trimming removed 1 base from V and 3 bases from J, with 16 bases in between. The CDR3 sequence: CASSIGGFGTYYEQYF. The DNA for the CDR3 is TGTGCCAGTAGTATAGGAGGGTTCGGAACTTACTACGAGCAGTACTTC.

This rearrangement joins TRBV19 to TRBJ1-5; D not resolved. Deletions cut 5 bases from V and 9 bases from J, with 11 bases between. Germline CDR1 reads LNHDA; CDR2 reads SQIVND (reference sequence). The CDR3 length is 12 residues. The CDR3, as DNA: TGTGCCAGTAGTCCCAACGAGGGGCCCCAGCATTTT. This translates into CASSPNEGPQHF.

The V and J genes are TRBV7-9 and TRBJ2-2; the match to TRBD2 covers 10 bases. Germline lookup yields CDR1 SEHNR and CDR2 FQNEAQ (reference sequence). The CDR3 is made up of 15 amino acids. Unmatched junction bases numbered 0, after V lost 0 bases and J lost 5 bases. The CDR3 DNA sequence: TGTGCCAGCAGCTTAGCTAGCGGGAGGACCGGGGAGCTGTTTTTT. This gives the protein CASSLASGRTGELFF.

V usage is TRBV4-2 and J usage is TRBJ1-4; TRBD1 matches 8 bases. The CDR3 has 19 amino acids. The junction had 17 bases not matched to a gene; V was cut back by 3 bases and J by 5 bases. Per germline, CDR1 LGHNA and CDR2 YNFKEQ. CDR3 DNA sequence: TGTGCCAGCAGCCAGACTCCGGCCAGGGGGCCGGGGGAGAATGAAAAACTGTTTTTT. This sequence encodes CASSQTPARGPGENEKLFF.

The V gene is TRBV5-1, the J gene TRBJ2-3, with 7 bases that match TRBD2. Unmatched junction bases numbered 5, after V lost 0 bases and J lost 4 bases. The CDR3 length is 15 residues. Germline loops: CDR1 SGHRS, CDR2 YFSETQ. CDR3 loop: CASSLEAGVPDTQYF. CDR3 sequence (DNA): TGCGCCAGCAGCTTGGAGGCGGGAGTCCCAGATACGCAGTATTTT.

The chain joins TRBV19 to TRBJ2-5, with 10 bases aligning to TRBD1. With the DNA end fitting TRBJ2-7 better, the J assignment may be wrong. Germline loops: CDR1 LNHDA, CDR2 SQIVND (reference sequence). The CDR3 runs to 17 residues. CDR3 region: CASSSTGGFPVPYEQYF. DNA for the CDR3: TGTGCCAGCTCCTCGACAGGGGGCTTCCCAGTCCCCTACGAGCAGTACTTC.

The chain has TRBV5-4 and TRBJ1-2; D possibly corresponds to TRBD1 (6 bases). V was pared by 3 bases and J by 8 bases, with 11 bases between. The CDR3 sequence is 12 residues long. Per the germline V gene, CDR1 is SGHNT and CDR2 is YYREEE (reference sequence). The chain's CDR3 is CASSWDTRGYTF. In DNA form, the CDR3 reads TGTGCCAGCAGCTGGGACACGCGGGGCTACACCTTC.

The CDR3 here is CAGSGTGNQPQHF. The CDR3 nucleotides read TGTGCCGGATCCGGGACAGGCAATCAGCCCCAGCATTTT. This rearrangement joins TRBV19 to TRBJ1-5; TRBD1 matches at 7 bases. The V and J ends lost 11 bases and 2 bases, in that order; junction bases with no gene match: 6. The V gene's germline CDR1 is LNHDA and CDR2 SQIVND (reference sequence). The CDR3 has 13 residues.

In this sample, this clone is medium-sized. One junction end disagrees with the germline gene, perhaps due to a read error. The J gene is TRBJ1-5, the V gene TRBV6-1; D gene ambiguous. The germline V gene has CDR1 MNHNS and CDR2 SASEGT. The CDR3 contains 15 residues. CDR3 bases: TGTGCCAGCAAGCACTCCGCAGGCGATATCAGCCCCAGCAATTTT. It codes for CASKHSAGDISPSNF.

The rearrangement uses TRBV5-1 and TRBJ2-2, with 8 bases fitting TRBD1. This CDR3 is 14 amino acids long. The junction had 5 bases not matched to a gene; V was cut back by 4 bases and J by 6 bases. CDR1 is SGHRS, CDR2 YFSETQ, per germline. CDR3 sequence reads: CASSETGDSGELFF. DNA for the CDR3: TGCGCCAGCAGCGAGACAGGGGATTCCGGGGAGCTGTTTTTT.